This paragraph covers one T cell receptor (beta chain) sequence. There are a few counts of this clonotype. Its antigen specificity is not known. Nothing much larger sits one base from this clone, and base qualities are not available. These data belong to a study of CD8 T cells in ankylosing spondylitis (TCRdb year 2017). About the investigation overall: To find TCR variants linked to disease, the study profiled T cell receptor beta repertoires in ankylosing spondylitis patients and healthy donors. Samples of peripheral blood were taken, and for ankylosing spondylitis patients, synovial fluid was collected as well. The whole study cohort included under 140 healthy donors and 20 to 30 ankylosing spondylitis patients. Results the study describes overall, beyond this receptor: The disease-linked clones were reported as significantly enriched in matched synovial fluid samples from ankylosing spondylitis patients. A TCR beta motif made up of several highly homologous amino acid variants appeared to be characteristic of blood from ankylosing spondylitis patients. In peripheral blood, the disease-linked clones were found at relatively low frequencies and had a CD8+ phenotype. Some TCR beta motif variants had previously been reported in synovial fluid and blood of reactive arthritis patients, which suggested common disease-initiation mechanisms.

V is shortened by 6 bases, J by 8 bases, and the region joining them spans 19 bases. Inclusive of the bounding cysteine and phenylalanine, the CDR3 is 14 residues long. Only the CDR3 part of the read is kept: 42 bases, read in frame from the first base. Sequencing was carried out with an Illumina HiSeq 2500. Quantitative 5'-RACE with molecular barcodes was the method used to prepare the TCR beta libraries. In the source study's methods: To identify disease-linked TCR variants, a new computational method was used, one built on a probabilistic model of VDJ rearrangement. TCRdb reprocessed the public reads (quality trimming at Q25 with fastp, clone calling with MiXCR) and kept in-frame beta chains. Entries are consolidated by CDR3 protein sequence, retaining the most common genes and DNA. The V and J calls were not made by the authors but by TCRdb's processing. The sample records about 240,000 distinct CDR3 sequences, 8% to 9.5% of which are singletons. Clones ranked in the top ten supply about 6.5% of the sample.

The sequenced sample consisted of blood, either unsorted or a sorted T cell fraction (not recorded which). This receptor was identified in a male donor with ankylosing spondylitis or in good health (not recorded which). The rearrangement joined TRBV12-3 or TRBV12-4 to TRBJ1-1; confidence is insufficient to name the D gene. The DNA sequence is given as TGTGCCAGCAGCTACCTGAGCGGGCAGACGGAAGCTTTCTTT. The resulting protein is CASSYLSGQTEAFF.